The rows below give T cell receptor beta chains drawn from one sample of a study of T-cell memory formation after mild COVID-19. TCRdb ran MiXCR on the 5' RACE reads and lists one entry per CDR3 protein. The data show 350,000 or so distinct CDR3 sequences, with roughly 21% seen just once and 9.5% to 15% held by the top ten. Sequencing was carried out using PBMCs or a T cell subset sorted from them (not recorded which). All receptors derive from an adult woman who had mild COVID-19 (a few samples of this study predate the infection). Cell type and time point are not known. Each CDR3 is given with its conserved first and last residue. A D gene is named only where the DNA matches it firmly. Not every row has a clone size; where given, it reads once, few, many or a size class.

DNA: TGCAGCGTTGAAGATCTGCTGAACGGGCAGTATTTT; CDR3: CSVEDLLNGQYF; V: TRBV29-1; J: TRBJ2-3; D: -; size: -; length: 12
DNA: TGTGCCAGCAGCTCTACTAGCGGGAGTCAAGAGACCCAGTACTTC; CDR3: CASSSTSGSQETQYF; V: TRBV7-7; J: TRBJ2-5; D: TRBD2; size: -; length: 15
DNA: TGTGCCAGCAGTATCGACAGGGCTGAGACCCAGTACTTC; CDR3: CASSIDRAETQYF; V: TRBV7-2; J: TRBJ2-5; D: TRBD1; size: -; length: 13
DNA: TGTGCCAGCAGCCTTCTTCCCTGGGCGGACAGGGGGCCCGTAGGCAATCAGCCCCAGCATTTT; CDR3: CASSLLPWADRGPVGNQPQHF; V: TRBV4-2; J: TRBJ1-5; D: TRBD1; size: -; length: 21
DNA: TGCAGTGCGCTGACTAGCGGGGGGCCAGTCACAGATACGCAGTATTTT; CDR3: CSALTSGGPVTDTQYF; V: TRBV20-1; J: TRBJ2-3; D: TRBD2; size: -; length: 16
DNA: TGTGCCAGCAGCTGGCGACAGGGTGTGAGTGGCTACACCTTC; CDR3: CASSWRQGVSGYTF; V: TRBV5-4; J: TRBJ1-2; D: TRBD1; size: -; length: 14
DNA: TGCAGCGTTAGGGGGAGCGGAAGCTCCTACAATGAGCAGTTCTTC; CDR3: CSVRGSGSSYNEQFF; V: TRBV29-1; J: TRBJ2-1; D: -; size: few; length: 15
DNA: TGTGCCAGCCTCAAGCTAGGGGTGACTGAAGCTTTCTTT; CDR3: CASLKLGVTEAFF; V: TRBV12-3/TRBV12-4; J: TRBJ1-1; D: -; size: -; length: 13
DNA: TGCAGTGCTCAGGGGGCAACCTACGAGCAGTACTTC; CDR3: CSAQGATYEQYF; V: TRBV20-1; J: TRBJ2-7; D: TRBD1; size: -; length: 12
DNA: TGTGCCAGCACAGGGCTAGCGGGAGTCGCTAACACCGGGGAGCTGTTTTTT; CDR3: CASTGLAGVANTGELFF; V: TRBV7-6; J: TRBJ2-2; D: TRBD2; size: -; length: 17
DNA: TGCGCCAGCAGCCCCCTGACAGGGGTGGGCACCGGGGAGCTGTTTTTT; CDR3: CASSPLTGVGTGELFF; V: TRBV4-1; J: TRBJ2-2; D: TRBD1; size: many; length: 16
DNA: TGTGCCAGCAGTGTATTGGGGCGCGCAGATACGCAGTATTTT; CDR3: CASSVLGRADTQYF; V: TRBV27; J: TRBJ2-3; D: -; size: -; length: 14
DNA: TGCGCCAGCAGCCAAAGATCGAACACTGAAGCTTTCTTT; CDR3: CASSQRSNTEAFF; V: TRBV4-1; J: TRBJ1-1; D: -; size: -; length: 13
DNA: TGTGCCAGCAGCATGACAGAATCTAAAGAGACCCAGTACTTC; CDR3: CASSMTESKETQYF; V: TRBV7-6; J: TRBJ2-5; D: -; size: few; length: 14
DNA: TGCGCCAGCAGCGGGGGCCCTGCGAGCTCTGGGGCCAACGTCCTGACTTTC; CDR3: CASSGGPASSGANVLTF; V: TRBV5-1; J: TRBJ2-6; D: -; size: -; length: 17
DNA: TGTGCCAGCAGACCCCAGGGGCGGCACTCTGGGGCCAACGTCCTGACTTTC; CDR3: CASRPQGRHSGANVLTF; V: TRBV5-4; J: TRBJ2-6; D: -; size: -; length: 17
DNA: TGTGCCTGGAGGGTGGCCTACGAGCAGTACTTC; CDR3: CAWRVAYEQYF; V: TRBV30; J: TRBJ2-7; D: -; size: few; length: 11
DNA: TGTGCCAGCAGTGCGACTAGCGGGAAGGATACGCAGTATTTT; CDR3: CASSATSGKDTQYF; V: TRBV6-1; J: TRBJ2-3; D: TRBD2; size: -; length: 14
DNA: TGTGCCAGCAGCGTAGTTCCGGAAGGGGAGCTGTTTTTT; CDR3: CASSVVPEGELFF; V: TRBV9; J: TRBJ2-2; D: -; size: few; length: 13
DNA: TGCGCCAGCAGCCAAGAAACCACGGCAGCTAACTATGGCTACACCTTC; CDR3: CASSQETTAANYGYTF; V: TRBV4-1; J: TRBJ1-2; D: -; size: -; length: 16
DNA: TGTGCCAGCAGTGAGTTCGGGATTAGCAAAAAGACCCAGTACTTC; CDR3: CASSEFGISKKTQYF; V: TRBV2; J: TRBJ2-5; D: -; size: few; length: 15
DNA: TGCGCCAGCACCTGGGGTCCACAGGGGGCAAGGAATGAGCAGTTCTTC; CDR3: CASTWGPQGARNEQFF; V: TRBV5-1; J: TRBJ2-1; D: TRBD1; size: many; length: 16
DNA: TGTGCCAGCAATCTAGCGGGGGGCGACAATGAGCAGTTCTTC; CDR3: CASNLAGGDNEQFF; V: TRBV14; J: TRBJ2-1; D: TRBD2; size: -; length: 14
DNA: TGTGCCAGCACTGGACATAATGAAAAACTGTTTTTT; CDR3: CASTGHNEKLFF; V: TRBV12-3/TRBV12-4; J: TRBJ1-4; D: -; size: many; length: 12
DNA: TGTGCCAGCAGCAAAGTCACCTACGAGCAGTACTTC; CDR3: CASSKVTYEQYF; V: TRBV21-1; J: TRBJ2-7; D: -; size: few; length: 12
DNA: TGTGCCAGCAGCTTAGATTTGACTAGCGGGATGGTATACAATGAGCAGTTCTTC; CDR3: CASSLDLTSGMVYNEQFF; V: TRBV11-3; J: TRBJ2-1; D: TRBD2; size: few; length: 18
DNA: TGTGCCAGCAGCCCGGGAAGGACATATCAGCCCCAGCATTTT; CDR3: CASSPGRTYQPQHF; V: TRBV11-2; J: TRBJ1-5; D: -; size: -; length: 14
DNA: TGTGCCAGCAGCTTAGCCAGGGGGAGGGCTCAGCCCCAGCATTTT; CDR3: CASSLARGRAQPQHF; V: TRBV7-3; J: TRBJ1-5; D: TRBD1; size: -; length: 15
DNA: TGTGCCAGCAGCTTGCGTAGCGGGAGTCGCGATGAGCAGTTCTTC; CDR3: CASSLRSGSRDEQFF; V: TRBV7-9; J: TRBJ2-1; D: TRBD2; size: many; length: 15
DNA: TGTGCCAGCAGCGAGGGACAGGGGACTGAAAAACTGTTTTTT; CDR3: CASSEGQGTEKLFF; V: TRBV5-6; J: TRBJ1-4; D: TRBD1; size: few; length: 14
DNA: TGTGCCAGCAGCTTAGTTCGGGGGCGGCCTGAAGCTTTCTTT; CDR3: CASSLVRGRPEAFF; V: TRBV11-2; J: TRBJ1-1; D: -; size: few; length: 14
DNA: TGTGCCAGCAGTTCGTGGCGGACAGGGGAAGAGACCCAGTACTTC; CDR3: CASSSWRTGEETQYF; V: TRBV27; J: TRBJ2-5; D: TRBD1; size: -; length: 15
DNA: TGTGCCAGCAGCCCTACGGTGGGTTCTGGAAACACCATATATTTT; CDR3: CASSPTVGSGNTIYF; V: TRBV7-9; J: TRBJ1-3; D: -; size: -; length: 15
DNA: TGCAGTGCTAGGAGAGGACAGGGGGCGGGAGAGCAGTACTTC; CDR3: CSARRGQGAGEQYF; V: TRBV20-1; J: TRBJ2-7; D: TRBD1; size: -; length: 14
DNA: TGCAGCGCCTCGCCCCGCCCGGGGCACTATGGCTACACCTTC; CDR3: CSASPRPGHYGYTF; V: TRBV29-1; J: TRBJ1-2; D: -; size: -; length: 14
DNA: TGTGCCAGGGGCTCCTACAATGAGCAGTTCTTC; CDR3: CARGSYNEQFF; V: TRBV2; J: TRBJ2-1; D: -; size: many; length: 11
DNA: TGCGCCAGCAGCCGGGACAGGGAGGACGGTGAGCAGGTCTTC; CDR3: CASSRDREDGEQVF; V: TRBV5-1; J: TRBJ2-1; D: TRBD1; size: -; length: 14
DNA: TGTGCCGGTCGGTTCGTCGCGGGCCCCGCTTTCTTT; CDR3: CAGRFVAGPAFF; V: TRBV30; J: TRBJ1-1; D: -; size: few; length: 12
DNA: TGTGCCTGGAGTGTCGGGGTCAACTATGGCTACACCTTC; CDR3: CAWSVGVNYGYTF; V: TRBV30; J: TRBJ1-2; D: -; size: -; length: 13
DNA: TGTGCCAGCACCGGGACAGTGGCCCCGGGACAGCCCCAGCATTTT; CDR3: CASTGTVAPGQPQHF; V: TRBV2; J: TRBJ1-5; D: TRBD1; size: -; length: 15
DNA: TGCAGTGCTAGACCGGGACAAGCGAACACCGGGGAGCTGTTTTTT; CDR3: CSARPGQANTGELFF; V: TRBV20-1; J: TRBJ2-2; D: -; size: few; length: 15
DNA: TGTGCCATCAGTGAGGGAACCTACGAGCAGTACTTC; CDR3: CAISEGTYEQYF; V: TRBV10-3; J: TRBJ2-7; D: -; size: -; length: 12
DNA: TGCAGTGCTAGTTCCGGGACAGGGGTGCTTCAAGCTTTCTTT; CDR3: CSASSGTGVLQAFF; V: TRBV20-1; J: TRBJ1-1; D: TRBD1; size: few; length: 14
DNA: TGTGCCAGCACCGCCGGGACAGGGGGCTACTACGAGCAGTACTTC; CDR3: CASTAGTGGYYEQYF; V: TRBV6-5; J: TRBJ2-7; D: TRBD1; size: -; length: 15
DNA: TGCAGTGCTACCGTCCGGTTGAACTCCTACGAGCAGTACTTC; CDR3: CSATVRLNSYEQYF; V: TRBV20-1; J: TRBJ2-7; D: -; size: -; length: 14
DNA: TGCGCCAGCAGCCAAGATCGATCCGGACCCTCCTACGAGCAGTACTTC; CDR3: CASSQDRSGPSYEQYF; V: TRBV4-3; J: TRBJ2-7; D: -; size: -; length: 16